These 32 T cell receptor beta chains were all obtained from the same sample, sequenced in a study of cytomegalovirus exposure and HLA in healthy donors. Clones were sequenced by immunoSEQ multiplex PCR, and TCRdb holds only the in-frame ones, with some missing. Seen here are some 210,000 clones, around 86% observed once, and the top ten hold 1.5% to 2.5%. Sequenced material: PBMCs. These receptors all come from a woman in her late teens or twenties in good health and CMV-seropositive.

V and J are TRBV4-1 and TRBJ2-2; 7 nucleotides match TRBD2. The CDR3 contains 17 residues. J was trimmed by 4 bases and V by 0 bases; bases with no gene match: 8. The germline CDR1 and CDR2 sequences are MGHRA and YSYEKL. The CDR3 DNA follows: TGCGCCAGCAGCCAAGAAAGGGCGGGAGTGAGCACCGGGGAGCTGTTTTTT. Encoded protein: CASSQERAGVSTGELFF.

The chain has TRBV7-9 and TRBJ1-1; D may be TRBD1 (6 bases). This CDR3 has 14 amino acids. Trimming took off 5 bases at V and 1 base at J, with 11 bases between the two ends. Germline CDR1 and CDR2: SEHNR and FQNEAQ (reference sequence). This CDR3 is CASSPSQGNTEAFF. In DNA form, the CDR3 reads TGTGCCAGCAGCCCGTCACAGGGGAACACTGAAGCTTTCTTT.

A single count supports this clone. The DNA of the CDR3 is TGTGCCAGCAGTTACCGGACAGGGATGAACACTGAAGCTTTCTTT. Translating it yields CASSYRTGMNTEAFF. This chain uses TRBV6-6 with TRBJ1-1; 8 bases fit TRBD1. CDR1 and CDR2 from the germline V gene are MNHNY and SVGAGI (reference sequence). The length of the CDR3 is 15 residues. V lost 2 bases to trimming and J lost 0 bases; unmatched junction nucleotides: 2.

The sample holds one count of this clone. CDR3 bases: TGTGCCAGCAGTTCTCGTGATAGCGGACCCCAAGAGACCCAGTACTTC. Amino acid sequence: CASSSRDSGPQETQYF. This chain links TRBV28 with TRBJ2-5; possibly TRBD2 for D (6 bases). Germline CDR1 is MDHEN and CDR2 is SYDVKM. V was pared by 4 bases and J by 1 base, with 16 bases between. This CDR3 region has 16 residues. Full variable domain (remainder filled in from reference TRBV28 and TRBJ2-5): DVKVTQSSRYLVKRTGEKVFLECVQDMDHENMFWYRQDPGLGLRLIYFSYDVKMKEKGDIPEGYSVSREKKERFSLILESASTNQTSMYLCASSSRDSGPQETQYFGPGTRLLVL.

This clone showed up just a few times. The chain combines TRBV28 with TRBJ2-7; 7 nucleotides match TRBD1. Trimming removed 7 bases from V and 2 bases from J; junction bases left unmatched: 5. CDR1 is MDHEN and CDR2 is SYDVKM in the germline V gene. The CDR3 totals 13 residues. The CDR3 region has the DNA TGTGCCAGCAAAGGACAGGAGGCCTACGAGCAGTACTTC. Translating gives CASKGQEAYEQYF.

V is TRBV4-2 and J is TRBJ2-1; 11 bases fit TRBD2. In germline, CDR1 is LGHNA, CDR2 YNFKEQ. The CDR3 loop spans 16 amino acids. The ends lost 1 base at V and 7 bases at J; junction bases unmatched: 6. The CDR3 region has the DNA TGTGCCAGCAGCCAAGCCACTAGCGGGAGTAAGAATGAGCAGTTCTTC. Protein product: CASSQATSGSKNEQFF.

CDR3 coding DNA: TGTGCCTGGGGTGGTGGCACAATGAACACTGAAGCTTTCTTT. This encodes CAWGGGTMNTEAFF. The chain links TRBV30 to TRBJ1-1, with D unresolved. This CDR3 region has 14 residues. Trimming shortened V by 5 bases and J by 0 bases, and 13 bases separated the two germline ends. Germline V gene lookup returns CDR1 GTSNPN and CDR2 SVGIG (reference sequence).

V usage is TRBV30 and J usage is TRBJ2-7; 10 bases are shared with TRBD1. Germline CDR1 GTSNPN, CDR2 SVGIG (reference sequence). Trimming removed 6 bases from V and 1 base from J; junction bases left unmatched: 18. The CDR3 extends over 18 amino acids. CDR3 in amino acids: CACEKRDRGLLESYEQYF. The CDR3 DNA reads as TGTGCCTGTGAGAAAAGGGACAGGGGATTATTGGAATCCTACGAGCAGTACTTC.

The CDR3 DNA reads as TGTGCCAGCAGTCCGGGGGAGGGATCCTACAATGAGCAGTTCTTC. It specifies CASSPGEGSYNEQFF. V is TRBV5-4 and J is TRBJ2-1; 7 positions match TRBD2. The V segment lost 5 bases and the J segment 1 base; nucleotides outside the gene matches: 6. Germline assignment: CDR1 SGHNT and CDR2 YYREEE (reference sequence). There are 15 residues in the CDR3.

This clone was counted a single time. This CDR3 is CASSQAGDYEQYF. The CDR3 region has the DNA TGTGCCAGCAGCCAAGCCGGGGACTACGAGCAGTACTTC. V and J are TRBV4-2 and TRBJ2-7; TRBD2 is a possible D gene (5 bases). V was cut by 1 base and J by 3 bases, with 7 bases left in between. Germline assignment: CDR1 LGHNA and CDR2 YNFKEQ. This CDR3 is built from 13 residues.

This clone is a singleton in its sample. The J gene is TRBJ2-5, the V gene TRBV28; the D gene is possibly TRBD1 (5 bases). The V end was cut by 4 bases, the J end by 5 bases, with 17 bases between. Germline values: CDR1 MDHEN, CDR2 SYDVKM. The CDR3 contains 15 residues. The CDR3, as DNA: TGTGCCAGCAGTTCCACGGACAAGGGGCCGGAGACCCAGTACTTC. It specifies CASSSTDKGPETQYF.

The V gene is TRBV19, the J gene TRBJ2-2; the D gene is possibly TRBD1 (5 bases). V shed 8 bases and J shed 5 bases, with 18 bases lying between them. The CDR3 consists of 15 residues. The germline CDR1 and CDR2 sequences are LNHDA and SQIVND (reference sequence). CDR3 bases: TGTGCCAGTGCCGTAGGGGCAGTACAAACCGGGGAGCTGTTTTTT. Encoded protein: CASAVGAVQTGELFF.

This clone was seen a single time. V gene TRBV6-5 combines with J gene TRBJ1-2, with 7 bases that match TRBD1. This CDR3 has 14 amino acids. The V and J ends lost 6 bases and 2 bases, in that order; junction bases with no gene match: 6. Germline values: CDR1 MNHEY, CDR2 SVGAGI. For the CDR3, the DNA is TGTGCCAGCAGCCTAGGGGGCTTGAACTATGGCTACACCTTC. It codes for CASSLGGLNYGYTF.

This chain connects TRBV5-1 to TRBJ2-1; 12 bases are shared with TRBD2. Per germline, CDR1 SGHRS and CDR2 YFSETQ. Losses at the gene ends were 0 bases for V and 7 bases for J; bases not matched to a gene: 5. The CDR3 has 16 amino acids. In DNA form, the CDR3 reads TGCGCCAGCAGCTTGGAGACTAGCGGGAGTTGGAATGAGCAGTTCTTC. As protein: CASSLETSGSWNEQFF.

The chain combines TRBV14 with TRBJ2-7; TRBD1 aligns across 7 bases. From germline, CDR1 is SGHDN and CDR2 FVKESK. This CDR3 comprises 16 residues. The V gene end was trimmed by 1 base and the J gene end by 0 bases; junction bases not matched to a gene: 6. As DNA, the CDR3 is TGTGCCAGCAGCCAAGGGCCGGGACAGTTCTCCTACGAGCAGTACTTC. Protein: CASSQGPGQFSYEQYF. Full variable domain (missing parts from reference TRBV14 and TRBJ2-7): EAGVTQFPSHSVIEKGQTVTLRCDPISGHDNLYWYRRVMGKEIKFLLHFVKESKQDESGMPNNRFLAERTGGTYSTLKVQPAELEDSGVYFCASSQGPGQFSYEQYFGPGTRLTVT.

This clone was detected only once. The chain employs TRBV7-2 and TRBJ1-1; a possible D gene is TRBD1 (5 bases). V was trimmed by 0 bases and J by 4 bases, leaving 9 bases between them. The germline V gene has CDR1 SGHTA and CDR2 FQGNSA. This CDR3 spans 14 amino acids. CDR3 nucleotide sequence: TGTGCCAGCAGCTTAGCGGGGGGGGGCACTGAAGCTTTCTTT. Translated, it gives CASSLAGGGTEAFF. The variable domain in full, completed from reference TRBV7-2 and TRBJ1-1, reads GAGVSQSPSNKVTEKGKDVELRCDPISGHTALYWYRQSLGQGLEFLIYFQGNSAPDKSGLPSDRFSAERTGGSVSTLTIQRTQQEDSAVYLCASSLAGGGTEAFFGQGTRLTVV.

The chain is built from TRBV5-1 and TRBJ2-3, with 11 bases matching TRBD2. Germline CDR1 SGHRS, CDR2 YFSETQ. This CDR3 region has 17 residues. The V and J ends lost 1 base and 1 base, in that order; junction bases with no gene match: 5. In DNA form, the CDR3 reads TGCGCCAGCAGCTTGACTAGCGGGGGCCTTGGCACAGATACGCAGTATTTT. Its translation is CASSLTSGGLGTDTQYF.

The chain joins TRBV25-1 to TRBJ2-7; TRBD1 aligns across 9 bases. Looked up from germline, CDR1 is MGHDK and CDR2 is SYGVNS. The CDR3 length is 15 residues. Losses at the gene ends were 3 bases for V and 0 bases for J; bases not matched to a gene: 3. CDR3 loop: CASSDGTGYSYEQYF. DNA of the CDR3: TGTGCCAGCAGTGATGGGACAGGGTACTCCTACGAGCAGTACTTC.

The chain joins TRBV2 to TRBJ2-1; 13 nucleotides align to TRBD2. This CDR3 region has 14 residues. Germline CDR1 reads SNHLY; CDR2 reads FYNNEI. After removal of 4 bases from V and 12 bases from J, the junction contained 6 bases not matched to a gene. The CDR3 DNA sequence: TGTGCCAGCAGTGGGACTAGCGGGAGCTCCGGGCAGTTCTTC. Translating gives CASSGTSGSSGQFF. Variable domain in full (rest from reference TRBV2 and TRBJ2-1): EPEVTQTPSHQVTQMGQEVILRCVPISNHLYFYWYRQILGQKVEFLVSFYNNEISEKSEIFDDQFSVERPDGSNFTLKIRSTKLEDSAMYFCASSGTSGSSGQFFGPGTRLTVL.

The gene calls are TRBV5-1 and TRBJ2-2; the D gene is possibly TRBD1 (6 bases). V was trimmed by 4 bases and J by 0 bases, leaving 16 bases between them. Germline V CDR1 and CDR2: SGHRS, YFSETQ. The CDR3 is made up of 17 amino acids. The CDR3 is CASSPAGVGANTGELFF. CDR3 nucleotides: TGCGCCAGCAGCCCGGCAGGGGTCGGGGCGAACACCGGGGAGCTGTTTTTT.

V usage is TRBV5-1 and J usage is TRBJ1-2, with 8 bases fitting TRBD1. The V gene's germline CDR1 is SGHRS and CDR2 YFSETQ. CDR3 length equals 14 residues. The J segment lost 5 bases and the V segment lost 2 bases, leaving 5 bases of the junction unmatched. The CDR3 here is CASSFGQGKYGYTF. In DNA form, the CDR3 reads TGCGCCAGCAGCTTCGGACAGGGTAAGTATGGCTACACCTTC.

J is TRBJ2-3 and V is TRBV7-9; tentative D call: TRBD2 (5 bases). CDR3 length: 14 residues. Germline CDR1 and CDR2: SEHNR and FQNEAQ (reference sequence). V was clipped by 3 bases and J by 5 bases, with 12 bases between them. This CDR3 reads CASSFMGVGDTQYF. Here the CDR3 DNA reads TGTGCCAGCAGCTTCATGGGAGTCGGAGATACGCAGTATTTT.

V is TRBV2 and J is TRBJ1-1, with D perhaps TRBD1 (5 bases). Per germline, CDR1 SNHLY and CDR2 FYNNEI. The CDR3 spans 13 residues. The V end was cut by 6 bases, the J end by 8 bases, with 16 bases between. The CDR3 here is CASRRRAGQEAFF. The CDR3, as DNA: TGTGCCAGCAGGAGGAGGGCAGGACAAGAAGCTTTCTTT.

The chain uses TRBV13 and TRBJ2-6, with TRBD1 as a possible D gene (5 bases). Trimming stripped 0 bases from V and 0 bases from J, with 9 bases between. The CDR3 has 17 residues. CDR1 and CDR2 (germline): PRHDT, FYEKMQ (reference sequence). The CDR3 region has the DNA TGTGCCAGCAGCTTAGGGACAGACCTCTCTGGGGCCAACGTCCTGACTTTC. It specifies CASSLGTDLSGANVLTF.

The J gene is TRBJ2-7, the V gene TRBV28, with TRBD1 matching over 9 bases. Looked up from germline, CDR1 is MDHEN and CDR2 is SYDVKM. CDR3 length: 16 residues. After removal of 5 bases from V and 1 base from J, the junction contained 9 bases not matched to a gene. In DNA form, the CDR3 reads TGTGCCAGCAGTCAGTGGGGGGGACAGGGATCCTACGAGCAGTACTTC. Amino acids: CASSQWGGQGSYEQYF.

This sequence joins TRBV5-4 and TRBJ2-1; a possible D gene is TRBD2 (5 bases). The V end was cut by 5 bases, the J end by 6 bases, with 9 bases between. Germline CDR1 reads SGHNT; CDR2 reads YYREEE (reference sequence). CDR3 length equals 12 residues. CDR3 sequence: CASSLGVNEQFF. For the CDR3, the DNA is TGTGCCAGCAGTCTCGGGGTCAATGAGCAGTTCTTC.

This clone appeared a few times. The J gene is TRBJ1-2, the V gene TRBV28; the match to TRBD1 covers 10 bases. Germline lookup yields CDR1 MDHEN and CDR2 SYDVKM. The CDR3 consists of 13 residues. Here the CDR3 reads CVTGQGGTYGYTF. CDR3 bases: TGTGTCACTGGACAGGGGGGGACCTATGGCTACACCTTC.

This chain links TRBV28 with TRBJ1-5; 11 bases map to TRBD1. Trimming removed 5 bases from V and 3 bases from J; junction bases left unmatched: 6. The CDR3 contains 16 residues. Germline V lookup: CDR1 MDHEN, CDR2 SYDVKM. The CDR3 DNA reads TGTGCCAGCAGTCGTCGGACAGGGGGCCTCAATCAGCCCCAGCATTTT. Amino acids: CASSRRTGGLNQPQHF. The variable domain in full, with the rest retrieved from reference TRBV28 and TRBJ1-5, is DVKVTQSSRYLVKRTGEKVFLECVQDMDHENMFWYRQDPGLGLRLIYFSYDVKMKEKGDIPEGYSVSREKKERFSLILESASTNQTSMYLCASSRRTGGLNQPQHFGDGTRLSIL.

The J gene is TRBJ1-5, the V gene TRBV7-9; 8 bases map to TRBD1. The trim removed 1 base at V and 1 base at J, leaving 6 bases unmatched. The CDR3 is 17 residues long. Germline lookup yields CDR1 SEHNR and CDR2 FQNEAQ (reference sequence). The CDR3 DNA sequence: TGTGCCAGCAGCTTAGGTCAGGGGGCTGGCAGCAATCAGCCCCAGCATTTT. It specifies CASSLGQGAGSNQPQHF.

The V call is TRBV11-2, the J call TRBJ2-7; possible D gene TRBD1, 6 bases. The germline V gene encodes CDR1 SGHAT and CDR2 FQNNGV. The CDR3 sequence is 12 residues long. The germline V and J ends were trimmed by 4 bases and 7 bases, with 11 bases remaining between them. CDR3 bases: TGTGCCAGCAGCTCCTTAGGACAGGAGCAGTACTTC. Its translation is CASSSLGQEQYF.

The chain links TRBV19 to TRBJ2-7, with 9 bases identical to TRBD1. Germline V gives CDR1 LNHDA, CDR2 SQIVND (reference sequence). The CDR3 has 15 amino acids. V dropped 4 bases and J dropped 4; count of bases not matched to a gene: 8. The CDR3 protein is CASSTTGGGLYEQYF. As DNA, the CDR3 is TGTGCCAGTAGTACTACAGGGGGCGGGTTGTACGAGCAGTACTTC. Filled out from reference TRBV19 and TRBJ2-7, the complete variable domain reads DGGITQSPKYLFRKEGQNVTLSCEQNLNHDAMYWYRQDPGQGLRLIYYSQIVNDFQKGDIAEGYSVSREKKESFPLTVTSAQKNPTAFYLCASSTTGGGLYEQYFGPGTRLTVT.

The CDR3 region is CASSPSVDTEAFF. CDR3 bases: TGTGCCAGCTCACCATCAGTTGACACTGAAGCTTTCTTT. The chain employs TRBV18 and TRBJ1-1; D remains ambiguous. V was cut by 2 bases and J by 3 bases, with 7 bases left in between. This CDR3 is built from 13 residues. CDR1 is KGHSH, CDR2 LQKENI, per germline.